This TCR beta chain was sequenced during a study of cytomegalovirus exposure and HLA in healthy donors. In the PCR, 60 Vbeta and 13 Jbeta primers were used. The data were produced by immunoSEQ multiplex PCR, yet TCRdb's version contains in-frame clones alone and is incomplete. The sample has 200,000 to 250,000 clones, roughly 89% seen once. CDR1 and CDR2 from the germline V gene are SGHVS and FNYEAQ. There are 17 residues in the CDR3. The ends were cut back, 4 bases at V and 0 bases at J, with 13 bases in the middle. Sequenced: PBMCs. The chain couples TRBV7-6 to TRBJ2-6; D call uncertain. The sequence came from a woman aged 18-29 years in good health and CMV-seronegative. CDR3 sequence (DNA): TGTGCCAGCAGCTCCCCTTTACAGAGCTCTGGGGCCAACGTCCTGACTTTC. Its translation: CASSSPLQSSGANVLTF.